The subject of this entry is one T cell receptor beta chain. Its antigen is not yet known. It has no much larger one-base neighbor in the sample; base qualities were not kept. This sample was included in a study of control samples from healthy donors and cancer patients (dated by TCRdb to 2018 to 2020). The V end loses 0 bases and the J end loses 7 bases, and a stretch of 6 bases separates them. CDR1 SGHDN and CDR2 FVKESK are derived from the germline V gene. From the cysteine up to the phenylalanine, the CDR3 has a length of 12 residues. CDR3 DNA is the only sequence kept; it has 36 bases, read in frame from the first base. Preparation of the library involved the immunoSEQ multiplex PCR assay. TCRdb took over this immuneACCESS table, retaining in-frame rearrangements with V and J assigned. Such tables are incomplete; in checked studies, under half of the missing clones stem from an unresolved V gene, and the remainder is unexplained. This sample gives fewer than 500,000 clones in total; roughly 90% of them show up just once. Clones ranked in the top ten supply 5% to 8% of the sample.

The V and J segments used are TRBV14 and TRBJ1-1, with the D gene not confidently named. The TCR originated in a man aged 35 to 55 with head and neck cancer. Input material: PBMCs. The base sequence is TGTGCCAGCAGCCAAGATCGGGGTGAAGCTTTCTTT. Translated, it reads CASSQDRGEAFF.